This T cell receptor (beta chain) was recorded in a study of tumor-infiltrating lymphocytes in primary liver carcinoma. Background on the study: The patients included men and women who were aged 30 to 69 years. Samples gave roughly 3.5 to 8 million productive TCRbeta reads, similar across tissue types.

Each 20-30 mg portion of unsorted bulk tissue served as the source for co-extraction of RNA and DNA. At sampling, these chronic HBV carriers had received no treatment. Researchers generated TCR beta cDNA from roughly 500 ng of total RNA, relying on a constant-region primer. Slightly modified ARM-PCR, run as three nested multiplex PCR rounds, produced the TCR beta libraries. With TRBV1-TRBV30 forward primers and a C-beta reverse primer, the first two PCR rounds were run for 9 to 10 cycles each. Each CDR3 protein is one row after TCRdb ran MiXCR on the multiplex PCR reads. The table lists roughly 49,000 distinct CDR3 sequences, around 77% of them singletons, with approximately 25% in the top ten. Sample share makes this clonotype medium-sized. Its antigen is not known. V was clipped by 5 bases and J by 10 bases; unmatched bases: 10. The CDR3 extends over 15 amino acids. The V gene's germline CDR1 is MNHNS and CDR2 SASEGT.

Study-wide results and caveats: Tumor region pairs overlapped more than did tumor-adjacent and tumor-blood pairs.

Input material: liver tumor tissue from sampling region 5. The subset is: tumor region T5, tumor centre. This chain uses TRBV6-1 with TRBJ2-1, with TRBD2 matching 11 bases. This TCR came from a man aged 40-49 years with primary liver carcinoma and hepatitis B virus infection. The CDR3 DNA is TGTGCCAGCAGTACCGGGACTAGCGGCCAATGGGAGCAGTTCTTC. Protein product: CASSTGTSGQWEQFF.